This T cell receptor (beta chain) was captured by sequencing in a study of T cell responses to AZD1222 COVID-19 vaccine. Sequencing was performed with immunoSEQ multiplex PCR; in TCRdb, only in-frame clones are kept and a portion is missing. The table lists over 150,000 clones, roughly 91% of them singletons. V lost 4 bases to trimming and J lost 1 base, with 13 bases between them. From germline, CDR1 is SGHTA and CDR2 FQGNSA. The CDR3 loop spans 15 amino acids. Here the sequenced sample was peripheral blood, taken 28 days after the second dose of the MenACWY control vaccine. This sequence was found in an adult who received the MenACWY meningococcal vaccine as a control. This rearrangement joins TRBV7-2 to TRBJ1-1; D remains unclear. The CDR3 sequence: CASSSAYLRNTEAFF. DNA for the CDR3: TGTGCCAGCAGCTCAGCGTATCTTCGGAACACTGAAGCTTTCTTT.